The following is a TCR beta chain sequence with its context. Its target is not known. These data are taken from a study of shared clonotypes between healthy human individuals. Background on the study: Per donor, CD8 memory used one plate, CD8 naive used two, CD4 memory used three and CD4 naive used three. Study results and limitations: Relative to memory subsets, naive subsets generally showed larger estimated richness. The generation probabilities recorded for non-shared clonotypes fell below those of clonotypes shared by all four donors.

The CDR3 contains 18 residues. Germline V gives CDR1 MDHEN, CDR2 SYDVKM. V was pared by 1 base and J by 5 bases, with 13 bases of the junction left unmatched. The assay used deep level. Profiled with immunoSEQ multiplex PCR; TCRdb holds only in-frame clones, not every one. The sample contains around 690,000 clones, around 91% of which appear only once. This TCR came from a man younger than 35 in good health. Some clones in this sample may be carry-over from other donors' samples. The chain joins TRBV28 to TRBJ2-3, with 9 positions matching TRBD2. Sequencing input: memory CD8+ T cells from PBMCs. Subset specified: CD45RO+ cells pooled with CCR7-negative TemRA cells. The CDR3 spells CASSLSFTLAGVGDTQYF. The CDR3, as DNA: TGTGCCAGCAGTTTATCCTTCACCTTAGCGGGAGTTGGAGATACGCAGTATTTT.